The 26 T cell receptor beta chains given below trace back to one sample, sequenced in a study of blood T cell repertoires in COVID-19. Method: immunoSEQ multiplex PCR; TCRdb's copy keeps in-frame clones and lacks some. In the table there are about 45,000 clones, less than 90% of which are singletons. Sequenced: peripheral blood. The receptors derive from a human donor in a cohort sampled during active COVID-19.

The chain combines TRBV28 with TRBJ1-2, with 8 positions matching TRBD1. The CDR3 has 15 amino acids. Germline trimming cut 1 base from V and 7 bases from J; bases unmatched to any gene: 8. Germline assignment: CDR1 MDHEN and CDR2 SYDVKM. CDR3 sequence reads: CASSLSGDRSSGYTF. In nucleotides, the CDR3 is TGTGCCAGCAGTTTATCGGGGGACAGGTCAAGTGGCTACACCTTC.

The rearrangement uses TRBV7-9 and TRBJ2-1, with D perhaps TRBD2 (6 bases). V shed 6 bases and J shed 14 bases, with 17 bases lying between them. The CDR3 is made up of 12 amino acids. The germline V gene has CDR1 SEHNR and CDR2 FQNEAQ (reference sequence). CDR3 loop: CASRTDSGPEFF. The CDR3 DNA sequence: TGTGCCAGCAGAACTGACAGCGGGCCAGAGTTCTTC.

This chain uses TRBV6-5 with TRBJ1-5; the D gene is possibly TRBD1 (6 bases). The V end was cut by 10 bases, the J end by 4 bases, with 11 bases between. Germline CDR1 and CDR2: MNHEY and SVGAGI. This CDR3 has 12 amino acids. The CDR3, as DNA: TGTGCCACCGGGACAAGAAATCAGCCCCAGCATTTT. Encoded protein: CATGTRNQPQHF.

The genes are TRBV21-1 and TRBJ2-5; TRBD1, the table's D call, was not compared with the DNA. TRBV21-1 corresponds to a pseudogene. This CDR3 comprises 14 residues. The CDR3 bases are TGTGCCAGCAGCAAAGGGGGGACACAAGAGACCCAGTACTTC. It specifies CASSKGGTQETQYF.

The chain links TRBV5-6 to TRBJ2-3; tentative D call: TRBD2 (6 bases). V was trimmed by 1 base and J by 1 base, leaving 16 bases between them. Germline V CDR1 and CDR2: SGHDT, YYEEEE. The length of the CDR3 is 17 residues. The CDR3 region has the DNA TGTGCCAGCAGCTTGTGGGAGGATCACGGTGGCACAGATACGCAGTATTTT. This encodes CASSLWEDHGGTDTQYF.

This sequence joins TRBV29-1 and TRBJ2-7; D remains ambiguous. In germline, CDR1 is SQVTM, CDR2 ANQGSEA. The V gene lost 1 base and the J gene lost 3 bases, with 7 bases spanning the gap. CDR3 length: 12 amino acids. The CDR3 here is CSVEVYGYEQYF. The DNA for the CDR3 is TGCAGCGTTGAAGTCTACGGCTACGAGCAGTACTTC.

V and J are TRBV7-2 and TRBJ2-5; 8 bases are a match to TRBD2. Germline values: CDR1 SGHTA, CDR2 FQGNSA. This CDR3 spans 16 amino acids. J lost 3 bases, V lost 2 bases, and 8 bases had no gene match. The CDR3 sequence is CASSLSTALAEETQYF. CDR3 DNA: TGTGCCAGCAGCTTAAGCACGGCACTAGCGGAAGAGACCCAGTACTTC.

By its share, this clone is medium-sized. The J gene is TRBJ1-6, the V gene TRBV9, with no clear D. Germline V CDR1 and CDR2: SGDLS, YYNGEE. The CDR3 is 15 amino acids. V was clipped by 0 bases and J by 7 bases, with 11 bases between them. CDR3 protein: CASSVEAGLNSPLHF. CDR3 bases: TGTGCCAGCAGCGTAGAGGCAGGATTGAATTCACCCCTCCACTTT.

The rearrangement uses TRBV6-5 and TRBJ2-1; 12 bases line up with TRBD2. The V segment lost 5 bases and the J segment 7 bases; nucleotides outside the gene matches: 6. Germline lookup yields CDR1 MNHEY and CDR2 SVGAGI. The CDR3 consists of 15 residues. CDR3 DNA sequence: TGTGCCAGCAGTCCTCTAGCGGGGGGGCAGAATGAGCAGTTCTTC. Its protein is CASSPLAGGQNEQFF.

This sequence joins TRBV30 and TRBJ1-1, with a tentative D call TRBD1 (5 bases). The CDR3 contains 12 residues. Trimming took off 3 bases at V and 10 bases at J, with 15 bases between the two ends. Germline CDR1 GTSNPN, CDR2 SVGIG (reference sequence). CDR3 protein: CAWSPGGGGAFF. In DNA, the CDR3 is TGTGCCTGGAGCCCGGGTGGGGGGGGAGCTTTCTTT. The variable domain in full, completed from reference TRBV30 and TRBJ1-1, reads SQTIHQWPATLVQPVGSPLSLECTVEGTSNPNLYWYRQAAGRGLQLLFYSVGIGQISSEVPQNLSASRPQDRQFILSSKKLLLSDSGFYLCAWSPGGGGAFFGQGTRLTVV.

J is TRBJ1-2 and V is TRBV2; D gene unclear. The germline V gene encodes CDR1 SNHLY and CDR2 FYNNEI. The V gene lost 8 bases and the J gene lost 5 bases, with 9 bases spanning the gap. This CDR3 is 11 amino acids long. The CDR3 DNA is TGTGCCAGCCAATTCGGGTATGGCTACACCTTC. Its protein is CASQFGYGYTF.

This rearrangement joins TRBV7-3 to TRBJ2-1, with D maybe TRBD1 (6 bases). V lost 1 base and J lost 2, with 15 bases in between. The CDR3 covers 17 residues. From germline, CDR1 is SGHTA and CDR2 FQGTGA. The CDR3 loop is CASSLITGQGPYNEQFF. CDR3 nucleotide sequence: TGTGCCAGCAGCTTAATTACAGGGCAAGGGCCCTACAATGAGCAGTTCTTC.

This clone was detected only once. The V and J genes are TRBV5-8 and TRBJ1-5; 7 bases agree with TRBD1. V shed 0 bases and J 3 bases; nucleotides not matched to a gene: 6. CDR1 SGHTS and CDR2 YDEGEE come from the germline V gene. This CDR3 is 16 amino acids long. The DNA of the CDR3 is TGTGCCAGCAGCTTGGTGGGGACAGTGATCAATCAGCCCCAGCATTTT. Its protein is CASSLVGTVINQPQHF.

The chain employs TRBV5-6 and TRBJ2-3, with a possible D match to TRBD2 (5 bases). The V gene lost 6 bases and the J gene lost 9 bases, with 11 bases spanning the gap. Germline V gene data show CDR1 as SGHDT and CDR2 as YYEEEE. The CDR3 is made up of 11 amino acids. The CDR3 sequence: CASTRAETQYF. CDR3 coding DNA: TGTGCCAGCACGAGGGCGGAGACGCAGTATTTT.

The gene calls are TRBV11-3 and TRBJ2-4; 8 nucleotides align to TRBD2. The V gene's germline CDR1 is SGHNT and CDR2 YENEEA. The CDR3 has 15 residues. Losses at the gene ends were 0 bases for V and 6 bases for J; bases not matched to a gene: 4. The CDR3 DNA reads TGTGCCAGCAGCTTAGAATCGGGGGGGCCAAACATTCAGTACTTC. Protein sequence: CASSLESGGPNIQYF.

V usage is TRBV5-1 and J usage is TRBJ2-1; TRBD1 matches 8 bases. The CDR3 totals 15 residues. V was clipped by 0 bases and J by 8 bases; unmatched bases: 7. The germline V gene has CDR1 SGHRS and CDR2 YFSETQ. The CDR3 region is CASSLAGGFWDEQFF. In DNA, the CDR3 is TGCGCCAGCAGCTTGGCAGGGGGCTTTTGGGATGAGCAGTTCTTC.

The chain recombines TRBV19 with TRBJ1-3; 8 bases agree with TRBD1. The CDR3 has 13 residues. Germline V gives CDR1 LNHDA, CDR2 SQIVND (reference sequence). With V trimmed by 8 bases and J by 1 base, 1 base remained unmatched. CDR3 in amino acids: CASDRGSGNTIYF. The DNA of the CDR3 is TGTGCCAGTGACAGGGGATCTGGAAACACCATATATTTT.

The chain recombines TRBV12-3 or TRBV12-4 with TRBJ2-7; 7 positions match TRBD1. CDR3 length: 12 amino acids. V lost 6 bases and J lost 6; bases outside the gene matches: 5. DNA of the CDR3: TGTGCCAGCAGCCAGGACAGGAGCGAGCAGTACTTC. Translated: CASSQDRSEQYF.

As concerns this clone: Given a much more abundant clone one base away, this may be a read error. J is TRBJ2-2 and V is TRBV5-1; D ambiguous. The CDR3 length is 14 residues. V lost 0 bases and J lost 3, with 6 bases in between. Germline values: CDR1 SGHRS, CDR2 YFSETQ. CDR3 region: CASSLGADTGELFF. In nucleotides, the CDR3 is TGCGCCAGCAGCTTGGGCGCGGACACCGGGGAGCTGTTTTTT.

V usage is TRBV6-2 or TRBV6-3 and J usage is TRBJ2-1; TRBD1 matches 7 bases. The V and J ends lost 6 bases and 6 bases, in that order; junction bases with no gene match: 8. The CDR3 sequence is 14 residues long. From germline, CDR1 is MNHEY and CDR2 SVGEGT. The CDR3 DNA reads TGTGCCAGCAGCCGGGACAGTAGTACCAATGAGCAGTTCTTC. It is translated as CASSRDSSTNEQFF.

This clone is classed as medium-sized (0.01 to 0.1%). The chain combines TRBV29-1 with TRBJ2-5; TRBD2 matches 8 bases. V gave up 7 bases and J gave up 7 bases; unmatched junction bases: 14. CDR1 is SQVTM, CDR2 ANQGSEA, per germline. CDR3 length: 14 residues. As DNA, the CDR3 is TGCAGCGGGCGATCTAGCGGGCTCTCGGGGACCCAGTACTTC. It yields the protein CSGRSSGLSGTQYF.

The chain links TRBV18 to TRBJ1-3; D is possibly TRBD1 (5 bases). This CDR3 has 15 residues. Germline V gene sequence: CDR1 KGHSH, CDR2 LQKENI. V was shortened by 4 bases and J by 4 bases, with 14 bases between the two germline ends. CDR3 DNA: TGTGCCAGCTCACGCAACACAGGAGACGGAAACACCATATATTTT. Its protein is CASSRNTGDGNTIYF.

V is TRBV5-1 and J is TRBJ1-2; D might be TRBD1 (6 bases). CDR1 SGHRS and CDR2 YFSETQ come from the germline V gene. CDR3 size: 13 residues. Trimming cost V 4 bases and J 6 bases, with 13 bases left between them. In nucleotides, the CDR3 is TGCGCCAGCAGCCCTCAGGGGCCGGATGGCTACACCTTC. It codes for CASSPQGPDGYTF. Filled out from reference TRBV5-1 and TRBJ1-2, the complete variable domain reads KAGVTQTPRYLIKTRGQQVTLSCSPISGHRSVSWYQQTPGQGLQFLFEYFSETQRNKGNFPGRFSGRQFSNSRSEMNVSTLELGDSALYLCASSPQGPDGYTFGSGTRLTVV.

The chain combines TRBV30 with TRBJ2-1; TRBD2 agrees at 12 bases. There are 17 residues in the CDR3. The J segment lost 6 bases and the V segment lost 3 bases, leaving 12 bases of the junction unmatched. The V gene's germline CDR1 is GTSNPN and CDR2 SVGIG (reference sequence). DNA for the CDR3: TGTGCCTGGAGCGTTGGGACTAGCGGGTGGTTAGGCAATGAGCAGTTCTTC. Translated: CAWSVGTSGWLGNEQFF.

The rearrangement links TRBV24-1 to TRBJ1-2; D is perhaps TRBD1 (6 bases). In germline, CDR1 is KGHDR, CDR2 SFDVKD. The V end lost 4 bases, the J end lost 8 bases, and 13 bases lay between the germline ends. This CDR3 spans 13 amino acids. The chain's CDR3 is CATSETTGWGYTF. The CDR3 coding sequence is TGTGCCACCAGTGAAACGACAGGATGGGGCTACACCTTC.

This chain uses TRBV9 with TRBJ1-5; D not certain. The CDR3 runs to 13 residues. Deletions cut 10 bases from V and 0 bases from J, with 11 bases between. CDR1 is SGDLS and CDR2 is YYNGEE in the germline V gene. CDR3 DNA sequence: TGTGCCTCCGGAGGGAGTAGCAATCAGCCCCAGCATTTT. Its translation: CASGGSSNQPQHF.